This paragraph reports one TCR beta chain. Clones were sequenced by immunoSEQ multiplex PCR, and TCRdb holds only the in-frame ones, with some missing. Of some 140,000 clones listed, 75% to 90% are singletons. This record comes from a study of T cell responses to AZD1222 COVID-19 vaccine. J lost 5 bases, V lost 2 bases, and 3 bases had no gene match. Germline values: CDR1 MDHEN, CDR2 SYDVKM. The CDR3 sequence is 14 residues long. The sequenced sample was peripheral blood, obtained on day 0 of AZD1222 vaccination. The source is an adult in good health. This chain joins TRBV28 and TRBJ1-5; 7 nucleotides agree with TRBD1. CDR3 bases: TGTGCCAGCAGTTTAGAACAGGGGCATCAGCCCCAGCATTTT. Protein product: CASSLEQGHQPQHF.